This TCR beta chain appears in the sequencing data of a study of early T cells in non-severe SARS-CoV-2 infection (dated by TCRdb to the early 2020s). Study-wide context: TCR sequencing used bulk RNA from unsorted whole blood, so alpha and beta chains could not be paired. Overall study results and their limits: Matching against VDJdb was skewed toward anti-spike CD8 responses, likely underestimated virus-specific expansions, and missed private and CD4 specificities.

Library construction relied on 5' RACE. These reads were obtained on a NextSeq 500. In the TCR library protocol, unique molecular identifiers were attached to individual cDNA molecules to correct for PCR bias and sequencing error. TCR alpha and beta chains were both sequenced, and the abundances of alpha and beta sequences in each sample were closely correlated with each other. The original methods were these. Decombinator V4 was used to perform V gene, J gene and CDR3 annotation of TCR sequences. Expanded TCRs were defined as changing significantly between any two time points under a Poisson model with p below 0.0001. TCR abundances were normalised to the total number of TCRs sequenced per sample and expressed as counts per million. VDJdb, accessed 1 November 2021, was searched for CMV, EBV and SARS-CoV-2 annotated TCRs, excluding TCRs annotated for multiple antigens. TCRdb reworked the public reads: Q25 trimming with fastp, MiXCR clone assembly, productive beta chains retained. Every distinct CDR3 protein forms one entry, paired with its most common genes and DNA. TCRdb's processing, not the study's, gives the V and J calls here. The sample table shows under 90,000 distinct CDR3 sequences, and approximately 13% are seen once. The top ten hold nearly 6% of the sample.

The study was a case-control design nested within a healthcare worker cohort in London, UK, with weekly nasopharyngeal swab PCR tests and blood sampling. Healthcare workers were recruited between 23 and 31 March 2020, during the week of the UK lockdown, and were followed weekly for up to about 15 weeks. As for this clonotype: The target of this receptor is not known. Nothing much larger sits one base from this clone, and base qualities are not available.

The receptor comes from an adult who was a healthcare worker with PCR-confirmed SARS-CoV-2 infection or an uninfected control (not recorded which). The specimen was whole blood.

Read as DNA, the sequence is TGTGCCAGCAGTTGGGGGACAGGGGCCTTTAAGAACACCGGGGAGCTGTTTTTT. This encodes CASSWGTGAFKNTGELFF. The rearranged segments are TRBV12-3 or TRBV12-4 and TRBJ2-2; TRBD1 matches 10 bases in the middle. Taken from cysteine to phenylalanine, the CDR3 has 18 residues. The only DNA kept is the CDR3, 54 bases in frame from the first base. V is pruned by 4 bases and J by 1 base, leaving 9 bases of the junction without a gene match.